The source of this T cell receptor (beta chain) is a study of blood T cells in healthy people across ages (dated by TCRdb to between 2014 and 2017). Study-wide context: In model experiments, roughly one uniquely barcoded TCR beta cDNA molecule per two T cells was captured by template switching. Using deep sequencing normalized with unique cDNA molecular identifiers, the study measured how TCR beta repertoire diversity changes with age. The donors were split into four age groups: young (average 16 years), middle-aged (roughly 40), aged (more than 60) and long-lived (over 75). Two additional independent replicas of 1 million unique cDNA reads from the same blood draw were analyzed for two donors (one aged 18 to 30 and one aged 80 or older). Donors of different ages were randomly distributed across sequencing lanes to avoid experimental bias. The investigation overall reported the following: Because donor CMV infection status was unknown, age-related changes in expanded clonotypes were potentially confounded. The percentage of naive T cells measured by flow cytometry correlated strongly with observed TCR beta diversity. Since profiling was done on bulk unsorted PBMCs, naive and antigen-experienced compartments could not be conclusively compared. Compared with the aged group, the long-lived group had more naive CD4+ T cells, fewer expanded clones and increased TCR diversity, suggesting age selection. As age increased, observed TCR beta diversity per million T cells dropped in a roughly linear way, and a significant reduction was already evident by age about 40. Estimates of total diversity based on one million sequenced T cells were considered lower bounds and underestimates.

Note on this clonotype: Its antigen is not yet known. No base-level quality is on record; no much larger clone is a single base apart.

V trim: 4 bases; J trim: 5 bases; unmatched bases: 12. In the germline V gene, CDR1 corresponds to SGHVS and CDR2 to FQNEAQ. The CDR3, cysteine through phenylalanine, is 16 amino acids long. Kept here is only the CDR3 DNA, which spans 48 bases and is read in frame from base 1. Donors were roughly 40 systemically healthy Caucasian individuals from Russia aged about 6 to 100 years. Around 10 milliliters of peripheral blood were collected from each donor into EDTA-treated Vacutainer tubes. Ficoll-Paque density-gradient centrifugation was used to isolate PBMCs, with at least 6 million obtained per sample. Total RNA, at least 5.5 micrograms per sample, was extracted from PBMCs with Trizol reagent. Naive CD45RAhigh/CD27high T cell percentages were measured by flow cytometry on a PBMC aliquot from every donor. Library preparation was by 5' RACE. The instrument was an Illumina HiSeq 2500. A second PCR of roughly 6 to 11 cycles was performed with a sample-barcoded 5' primer and a J-beta primer mix. Each TCR beta cDNA molecule received a unique molecular identifier from a template-switch 5' adaptor carrying 12 random nucleotides. At least 2.5 million CDR3-containing paired-end reads were obtained from each sample. All of the RNA was converted into first-strand cDNA using the Mint cDNA synthesis kit, with a TRBC-specific oligonucleotide serving as the primer. All cDNA was treated with uracil-DNA glycosylase and then went through a first 18-cycle PCR with the universal primers M1SS and BC2_uni_R. Turning to the authors' computational methods: For normalization, 1 million high-quality reads were randomly selected from each sample, with every read carrying a distinct molecular identifier. Instead of being binned into consensus sequences, reads with shared molecular identifiers were discarded. MiTCR, with a Q25 quality threshold and the strictest error-elimination algorithm, was used for CDR3 identification, clonotype clustering and error correction. Lower-bound total TCR beta diversity was estimated with a nonparametric unseen species model using Euler transformation. The public reads were reprocessed in TCRdb via fastp at Q25 and MiXCR, keeping in-frame beta chains. Each record represents a unique CDR3 protein, reported with the most common genes and DNA among its rows. The V and J calls here are based on TCRdb, not the publication. This sample holds fewer than 700,000 distinct CDR3 sequences; roughly 43% were observed only once. About 26% of the sample is held by the ten biggest clonotypes.

The sample consisted of blood. The TCR sequence derives from a man older than 75 in good health. The chain uses TRBV7-8 and TRBJ1-1; 8 middle bases align to TRBD1. CDR3 loop: CASSSDRAGRRTEAFF. The DNA sequence is as follows: TGTGCCAGCAGCTCGGACAGGGCCGGTCGAAGAACTGAAGCTTTCTTT.